This TCR beta chain was found in a study of T cell clonotyping in hematopoietic cell transplantation. Whole-study findings and limits: Few recipient clonotypes overlapped donors; over 95% were de novo at given depth. Broader posttransplant TCR repertoire diversity was predicted by graft donor and pretransplant recipient Inverse Simpson Index values. Pathologically expanded recipient clonotypes increased progressively from day 30 to day 180 as diversity fell.

Recipients were bled about 28 days pretransplant and at posttransplant days 30, 100, 180. TCRdb's copy holds only in-frame clones and misses some; the assay was immunoSEQ multiplex PCR. Seen here are around 7,300 clones, just over 95% observed once, and the top ten hold 0.55% to 0.75%. CDR1 is SGHTA, CDR2 FQGNSA, per germline. The CDR3 contains 13 residues. Trimming pared 1 base from V and 6 bases from J, leaving 9 bases between. Points on this clone: Its matching antigen is unknown.

The receptor was derived from a male patient in his sixties or seventies who had an allogeneic stem cell transplant from a related donor, so the T cells may come from the graft donor. Some clones in this sample may be carry-over from other donors' samples. Material: PBMCs, obtained 30 days after allogeneic stem cell transplant. The chain combines TRBV7-2 with TRBJ1-2; a possible D gene is TRBD1 (6 bases). CDR3 protein: CASSLVAGDGYTF. Here the CDR3 DNA reads TGTGCCAGCAGCTTAGTGGCAGGGGATGGCTACACCTTC.